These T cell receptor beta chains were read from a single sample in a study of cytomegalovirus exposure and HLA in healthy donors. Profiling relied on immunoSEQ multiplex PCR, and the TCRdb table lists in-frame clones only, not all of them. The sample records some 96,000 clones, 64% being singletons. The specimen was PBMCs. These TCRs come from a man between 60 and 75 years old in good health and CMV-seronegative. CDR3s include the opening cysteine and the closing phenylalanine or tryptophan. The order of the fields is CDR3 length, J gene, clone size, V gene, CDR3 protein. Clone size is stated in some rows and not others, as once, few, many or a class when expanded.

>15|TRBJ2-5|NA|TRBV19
CASSIAGGPQETQYF
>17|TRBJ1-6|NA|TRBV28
CASSPTGGQGRGSPLHF
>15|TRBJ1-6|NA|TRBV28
CASSLDRVSNSPLHF
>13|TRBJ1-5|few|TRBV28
CASSLNYNQPQHF
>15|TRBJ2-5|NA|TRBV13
CASSLSGRGQETQYF
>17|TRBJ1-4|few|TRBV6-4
CASSYETGQTIKEKLFF
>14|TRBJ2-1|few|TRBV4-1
CASSRTGTINEQFF
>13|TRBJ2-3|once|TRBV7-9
CASSLTGPDTQYF
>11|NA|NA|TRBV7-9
CASSTTYEQYF
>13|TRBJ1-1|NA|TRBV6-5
CASSRQGNTEAFF
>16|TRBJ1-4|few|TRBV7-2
CASSLRISGTNEKLFF
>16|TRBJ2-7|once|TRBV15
CATSRDRASGSYEQYF
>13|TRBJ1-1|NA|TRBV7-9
CASSWTGAGEAFF
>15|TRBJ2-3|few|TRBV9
CASSRYLASQDTQYF
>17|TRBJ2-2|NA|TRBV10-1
CASRVSGTGANTGELFF
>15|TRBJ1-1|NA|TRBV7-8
CAGSLSSGFGTEAFF
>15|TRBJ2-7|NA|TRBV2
CASRVGQGGRNEQYF
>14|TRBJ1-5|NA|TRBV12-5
CASGPDRVAQPQHF
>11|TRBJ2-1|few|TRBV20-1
CSARQYNEQFF
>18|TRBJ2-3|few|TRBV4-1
CASSQDRGLAGATDTQYF
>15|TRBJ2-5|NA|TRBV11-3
CASSFRGLARETQYF
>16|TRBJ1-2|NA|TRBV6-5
CASSYSTQGANYGYTF
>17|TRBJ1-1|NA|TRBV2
CASSEPTGAGSLFEAFF
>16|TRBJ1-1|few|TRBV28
CASSSPVQGENTEAFF
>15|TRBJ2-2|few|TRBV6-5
CASRWTGLRTGELFF
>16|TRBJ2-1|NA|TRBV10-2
CASRTSGDLPLTEQFF
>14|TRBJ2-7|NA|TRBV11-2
CASSKSGGGYEQYF
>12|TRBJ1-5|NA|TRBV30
CAWSDYDQPQHF
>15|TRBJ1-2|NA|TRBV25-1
CASNPRGAENYGYTF
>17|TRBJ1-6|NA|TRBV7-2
CASSLSGTGGSYSPLHF
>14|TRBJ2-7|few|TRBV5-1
CASSLVGQGCEQYF
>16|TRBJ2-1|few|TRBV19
CASTSSRTSGWNEQFF
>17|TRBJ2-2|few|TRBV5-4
CASSSLSQGTNTGELFF
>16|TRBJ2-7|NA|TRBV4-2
CASSQATSGSSYEQYF
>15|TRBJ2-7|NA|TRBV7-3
CASSMLAGGPYEQYF
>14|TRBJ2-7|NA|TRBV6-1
CASSVSWASGEQYF
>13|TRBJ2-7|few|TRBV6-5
CASTGTGSHEQYF
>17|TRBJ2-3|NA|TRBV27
CASSWVRGGGREDTQYF
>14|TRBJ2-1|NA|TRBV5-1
CASSLALGSDEQFF
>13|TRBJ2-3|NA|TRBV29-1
CSSDRGGTDTQYF
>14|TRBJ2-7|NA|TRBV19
CASTQAGTGYEQYF
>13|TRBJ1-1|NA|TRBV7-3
CASSGQGGDEAFF
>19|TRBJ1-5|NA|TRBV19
CASSIKETGGFDSNQPQHF
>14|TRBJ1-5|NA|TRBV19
CASSVGFGNQPQHF
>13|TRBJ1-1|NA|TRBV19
CASSMRGNTEAFF
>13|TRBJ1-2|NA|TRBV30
CAWSIAGVHGYTF
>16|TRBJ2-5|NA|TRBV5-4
CASSFAASTGGETQYF
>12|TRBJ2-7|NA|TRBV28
CASSRGAYEQYF
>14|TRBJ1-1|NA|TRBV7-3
CASSFQPGFREAFF
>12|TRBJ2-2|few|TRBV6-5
CASMAHTGELFF
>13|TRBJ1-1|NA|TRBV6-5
CASRPTGQTEAFF